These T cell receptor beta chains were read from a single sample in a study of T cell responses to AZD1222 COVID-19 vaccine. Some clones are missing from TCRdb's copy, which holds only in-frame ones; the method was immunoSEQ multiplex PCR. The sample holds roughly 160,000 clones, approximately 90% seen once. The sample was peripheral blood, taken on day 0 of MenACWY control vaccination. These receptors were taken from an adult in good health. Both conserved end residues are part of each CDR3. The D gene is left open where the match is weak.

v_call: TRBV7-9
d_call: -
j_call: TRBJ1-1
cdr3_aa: CASSSTTTPEAFF
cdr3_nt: TGTGCCAGCAGCTCAACGACCACGCCTGAAGCTTTCTTT

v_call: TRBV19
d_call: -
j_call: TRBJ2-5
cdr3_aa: CASSARRDTVQETQYF
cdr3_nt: TGTGCCAGTAGTGCCCGCCGGGACACGGTACAAGAGACCCAGTACTTC

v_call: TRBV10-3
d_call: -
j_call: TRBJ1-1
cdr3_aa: CAISDGGLAEAFF
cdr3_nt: TGTGCCATCAGTGACGGGGGGCTCGCTGAAGCTTTCTTT

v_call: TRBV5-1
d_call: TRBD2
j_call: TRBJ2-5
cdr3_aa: CASSSISGSAETQYF
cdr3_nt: TGCGCCAGCAGCTCTATCAGCGGGAGCGCAGAGACCCAGTACTTC

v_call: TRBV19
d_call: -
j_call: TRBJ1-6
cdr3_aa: CASSSRARSGLSEPLHF
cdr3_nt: TGTGCCAGTAGTAGTCGGGCTCGGAGCGGACTATCCGAACCCCTCCACTTT

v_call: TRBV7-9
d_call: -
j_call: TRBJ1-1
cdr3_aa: CASSLPGNTEAFF
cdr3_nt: TGTGCCAGCAGCTTGCCCGGGAACACTGAAGCTTTCTTT

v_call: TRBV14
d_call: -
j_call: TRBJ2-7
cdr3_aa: CASSQELTYEQYF
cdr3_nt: TGTGCCAGCAGCCAAGAACTGACCTACGAGCAGTACTTC

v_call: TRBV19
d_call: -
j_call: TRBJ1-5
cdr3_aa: CASSITPDNQPQHF
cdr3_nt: TGTGCCAGTAGTATAACCCCTGACAATCAGCCCCAGCATTTT

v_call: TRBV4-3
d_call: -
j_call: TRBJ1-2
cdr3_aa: CASSQGAPGRSEGYTF
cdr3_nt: TGCGCCAGCAGCCAAGGGGCCCCAGGGAGGAGTGAGGGCTACACCTTC

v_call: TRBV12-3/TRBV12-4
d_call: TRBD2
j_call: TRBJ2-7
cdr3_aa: CASRASGIYEQYF
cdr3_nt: TGTGCCAGCCGAGCTAGCGGGATCTACGAGCAGTACTTC

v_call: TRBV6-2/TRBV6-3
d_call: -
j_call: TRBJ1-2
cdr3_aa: CASSQGNYGYTF
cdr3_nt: TGTGCCAGCAGTCAGGGGAACTATGGCTACACCTTC

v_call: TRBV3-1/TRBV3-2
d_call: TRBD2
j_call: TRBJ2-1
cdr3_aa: CATYGASGRGNEQFF
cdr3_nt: TGTGCCACCTACGGGGCTAGCGGGAGGGGGAATGAGCAGTTCTTC

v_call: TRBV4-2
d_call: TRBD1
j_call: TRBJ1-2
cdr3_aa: CASSQETGGGYYGYTF
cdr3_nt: TGTGCCAGCAGCCAGGAGACAGGGGGCGGGTACTATGGCTACACCTTC

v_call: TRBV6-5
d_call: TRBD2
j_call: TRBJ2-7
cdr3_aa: CASSSITSGSSYEQYF
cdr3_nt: TGTGCCAGCAGTTCCATCACTAGCGGGAGCTCCTACGAGCAGTACTTC

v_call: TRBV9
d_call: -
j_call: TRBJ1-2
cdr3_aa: CASSRGEFYGYTF
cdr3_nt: TGTGCCAGCAGTAGAGGAGAATTTTACGGCTACACCTTC

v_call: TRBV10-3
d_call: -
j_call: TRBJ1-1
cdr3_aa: CAISESARRAFF
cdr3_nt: TGTGCCATCAGTGAGTCGGCTCGGAGGGCTTTCTTT

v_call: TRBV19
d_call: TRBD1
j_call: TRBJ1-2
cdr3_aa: CASKQGLANYGYTF
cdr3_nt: TGTGCCAGCAAACAGGGGTTAGCTAACTATGGCTACACCTTC

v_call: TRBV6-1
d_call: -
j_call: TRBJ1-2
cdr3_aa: CASSESRVGGYTF
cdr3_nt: TGTGCCAGCAGTGAATCCAGGGTGGGTGGCTACACCTTC

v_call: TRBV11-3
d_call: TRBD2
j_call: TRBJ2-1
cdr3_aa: CASLAGGNEQFF
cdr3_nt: TGTGCCAGCTTAGCGGGAGGGAATGAGCAGTTCTTC

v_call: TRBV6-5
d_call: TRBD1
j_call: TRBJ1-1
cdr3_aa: CASSKTGQARGAFF
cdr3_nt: TGTGCCAGCAGCAAAACGGGACAGGCGAGGGGAGCTTTCTTT